The entry below describes one T cell receptor (beta chain). Its matching antigen is unknown. The data originate from a study of identical twins. Study-wide results and caveats: A partial confounding effect on zero-insertion analyses could come from invariant MAIT and iNKT cells. It was cross-sectional statistical analysis, not following the same donors, that the conclusions relied on. For out-of-frame alpha sequences shared by twins, low generation probability was in excess.

Germline V CDR1 and CDR2: ENHRY, SYGVKD. The CDR3 has 14 amino acids. Trimming left V 4 bases short and J 0 bases short, with 9 bases between. Each cDNA held unique molecular identifiers, and template switching gave it a universal primer site. TCRdb re-called the 5' RACE reads with MiXCR, one entry per CDR3 protein. The sample lists about 890,000 distinct CDR3 sequences; about 12% were seen once. These data also formed part of another study, on yellow fever vaccine responses in identical twins.

Material: PBMCs. This TCR was sampled from a woman aged 18-30 years in good health. This chain connects TRBV10-3 to TRBJ1-1; the D is unclear. The DNA for the CDR3 is TGTGCCATCAGTGCGGCTGGGGTGAACACTGAAGCTTTCTTT. Its protein product is CAISAAGVNTEAFF.